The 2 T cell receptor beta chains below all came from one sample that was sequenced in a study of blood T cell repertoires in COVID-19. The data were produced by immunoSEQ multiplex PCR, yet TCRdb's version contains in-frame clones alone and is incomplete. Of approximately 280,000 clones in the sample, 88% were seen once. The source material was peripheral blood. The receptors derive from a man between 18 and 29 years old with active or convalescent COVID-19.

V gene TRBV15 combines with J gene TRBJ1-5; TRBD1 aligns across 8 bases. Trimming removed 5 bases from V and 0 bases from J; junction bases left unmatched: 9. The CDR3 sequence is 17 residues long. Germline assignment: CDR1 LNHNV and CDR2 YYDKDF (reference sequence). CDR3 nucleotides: TGTGCCACCAGCCTCGACAGGGGAATATATAGCAATCAGCCCCAGCATTTT. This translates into CATSLDRGIYSNQPQHF.

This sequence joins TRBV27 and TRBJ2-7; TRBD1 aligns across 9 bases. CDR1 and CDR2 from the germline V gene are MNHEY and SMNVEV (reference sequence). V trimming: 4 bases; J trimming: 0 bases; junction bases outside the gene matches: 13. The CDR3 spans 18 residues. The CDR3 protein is CASSYDLSGTGSSYEQYF. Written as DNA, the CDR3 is TGTGCCAGCAGTTACGACCTATCCGGGACAGGGAGCTCCTACGAGCAGTACTTC.